The 18 T cell receptor beta chains presented below share a single source sample, sequenced in a study of shared T cell receptors in the human thymus. The method was immunoSEQ multiplex PCR; TCRdb's version includes in-frame clones alone and lacks a portion of them. Found here are about 710,000 clones, around 87% of them singletons; the top ten hold 0.009% to 0.0095%. The data were also submitted as part of a second study, on human thymus T cells.

Sequencing input: thymocytes. The source is a boy less than two years old with a congenital heart defect.

V usage is TRBV5-1 and J usage is TRBJ2-3; 10 nucleotides align to TRBD2. CDR3 length: 14 amino acids. The germline CDR1 and CDR2 sequences are SGHRS and YFSETQ. V trimming: 5 bases; J trimming: 4 bases; junction bases outside the gene matches: 4. CDR3 DNA: TGCGCCAGCAGACAGCGGGGGGGCTCAGATACGCAGTATTTT. This translates into CASRQRGGSDTQYF.

The V and J genes are TRBV4-3 and TRBJ2-7; D might be TRBD2 (5 bases). Trimming shortened V by 0 bases and J by 4 bases, and 10 bases separated the two germline ends. Germline V CDR1 and CDR2: LGHNA, YSLEER. The CDR3 runs to 14 residues. The CDR3 region is CASSQEMGGYEQYF. The CDR3 DNA follows: TGCGCCAGCAGCCAAGAGATGGGCGGGTACGAGCAGTACTTC.

V usage is TRBV5-8 and J usage is TRBJ1-4, with a possible D match to TRBD1 (5 bases). Germline CDR1 and CDR2: SGHTS and YDEGEE. The V end lost 4 bases, the J end lost 1 base, and 11 bases lay between the germline ends. CDR3 length equals 15 residues. This CDR3 is CASSPWGVTNEKLFF. In DNA, the CDR3 is TGTGCCAGCAGCCCGTGGGGGGTAACTAATGAAAAACTGTTTTTT.

V is TRBV27 and J is TRBJ1-1; TRBD1 matches at 7 bases. Germline V lookup: CDR1 MNHEY, CDR2 SMNVEV (reference sequence). This CDR3 comprises 19 residues. J gave up 6 bases and V 1 base, and 20 bases lay outside the gene matches. The CDR3 sequence: CASSLYARLDVGGRAEAFF. The CDR3 DNA follows: TGTGCCAGCAGTTTATATGCCCGGCTCGACGTAGGGGGCAGGGCTGAAGCTTTCTTT.

The CDR3 DNA reads TGTGCCAGCAGCTTGAGCGGGACAAGCAATCAGCCCCAGCATTTT. This encodes CASSLSGTSNQPQHF. This chain joins TRBV5-5 and TRBJ1-5, with D perhaps matching TRBD1 (6 bases). The germline V and J ends were trimmed by 1 base and 1 base, with 9 bases remaining between them. Germline V CDR1 and CDR2: SGHKS, YYEKEE (reference sequence). The CDR3 contains 15 residues.

The V gene is TRBV7-8, the J gene TRBJ2-1; 9 bases map to TRBD1. The CDR3 consists of 16 residues. From germline, CDR1 is SGHVS and CDR2 FQNEAQ. V shed 5 bases and J 0 bases; nucleotides not matched to a gene: 5. This CDR3 is CASSPRTGVSYNEQFF. The CDR3 DNA reads as TGTGCCAGCAGCCCACGGACAGGGGTCTCCTACAATGAGCAGTTCTTC.

The V and J genes are TRBV5-6 and TRBJ2-7; D might be TRBD1 (6 bases). CDR1 SGHDT and CDR2 YYEEEE come from the germline V gene. V was trimmed by 4 bases and J by 2 bases, leaving 13 bases between them. The CDR3 consists of 14 residues. CDR3: CASSRTDLTYEQYF. CDR3 nucleotide sequence: TGTGCCAGCAGCCGGACAGACTTGACCTACGAGCAGTACTTC. The entire variable domain, with the rest obtained from reference TRBV5-6 and TRBJ2-7, is as follows: DAGVTQSPTHLIKTRGQQVTLRCSPKSGHDTVSWYQQALGQGPQFIFQYYEEEERQRGNFPDRFSGHQFPNYSSELNVNALLLGDSALYLCASSRTDLTYEQYFGPGTRLTVT.

This chain joins TRBV27 and TRBJ2-2; 8 positions match TRBD1. V lost 4 bases and J lost 4; bases outside the gene matches: 5. Germline lookup yields CDR1 MNHEY and CDR2 SMNVEV (reference sequence). This CDR3 is 15 amino acids long. CDR3 in amino acids: CASSYGQGPTGELFF. Written as DNA, the CDR3 is TGTGCCAGCAGTTATGGACAGGGCCCCACCGGGGAGCTGTTTTTT.

This chain connects TRBV4-1 to TRBJ2-5; D not resolved. Germline loops: CDR1 MGHRA, CDR2 YSYEKL. V gave up 0 bases and J gave up 2 bases, with 10 bases separating them. The CDR3 covers 15 residues. CDR3 sequence: CASSQDSVLQETQYF. CDR3 bases: TGCGCCAGCAGCCAAGACTCGGTATTACAAGAGACCCAGTACTTC.

The rearrangement uses TRBV6-4 and TRBJ1-2; TRBD1 aligns across 9 bases. Germline V lookup: CDR1 MRHNA, CDR2 SNTAGT. This CDR3 is built from 16 residues. The V gene end was trimmed by 5 bases and the J gene end by 0 bases; junction bases not matched to a gene: 7. The CDR3 coding sequence is TGTGCCAGCAGTCCCGGGACAGGGAGCCCTAACTATGGCTACACCTTC. It encodes CASSPGTGSPNYGYTF.

The chain joins TRBV2 to TRBJ2-7; D might be TRBD1 (6 bases). V was pared by 10 bases and J by 2 bases, with 15 bases between. The CDR3 covers 13 residues. Per the germline V gene, CDR1 is SNHLY and CDR2 is FYNNEI. The CDR3 protein is CAIKQGNPYEQYF. The DNA of the CDR3 is TGTGCCATCAAACAGGGAAACCCCTACGAGCAGTACTTC.

Notes on this clone: Other DNA sequences of this sample code for an identical CDR3. The chain employs TRBV6-1 and TRBJ2-3, with D hard to call. The CDR3 runs 10 residues. The ends were cut back, 7 bases at V and 6 bases at J, with 5 bases in the middle. Germline CDR1 and CDR2: MNHNS and SASEGT. For the CDR3, the DNA is TGTGCCAGCACGGGTGATACGCAGTATTTT. Encoded protein: CASTGDTQYF.

J is TRBJ2-7 and V is TRBV18, with TRBD1 matching over 7 bases. This CDR3 has 14 amino acids. V gave up 4 bases and J gave up 2 bases; unmatched junction bases: 5. CDR1 and CDR2 (germline): KGHSH, LQKENI. This chain's CDR3 is CASSLDRAPYEQYF. The CDR3, as DNA: TGTGCCAGCTCACTAGACAGGGCCCCCTACGAGCAGTACTTC.

The chain has TRBV18 and TRBJ1-5; TRBD1 matches 11 bases. CDR3 length: 19 amino acids. The J segment lost 0 bases and the V segment lost 3 bases, leaving 10 bases of the junction unmatched. The germline CDR1 and CDR2 sequences are KGHSH and LQKENI. The CDR3 DNA follows: TGTGCCAGCTCACCTCGTCCGGGACAGGGGGATCTTAGCAATCAGCCCCAGCATTTT. This translates into CASSPRPGQGDLSNQPQHF.

This chain links TRBV4-1 with TRBJ2-7; 8 bases match TRBD1. CDR1 is MGHRA and CDR2 is YSYEKL in the germline V gene. The V and J ends lost 1 base and 1 base, in that order; junction bases with no gene match: 6. This CDR3 comprises 16 residues. CDR3 in amino acids: CASSQADRGPSYEQYF. CDR3 nucleotide sequence: TGCGCCAGCAGCCAAGCCGACAGGGGTCCTTCCTACGAGCAGTACTTC.

This clone has just one count. The J gene is TRBJ1-1, the V gene TRBV5-6, with D possibly TRBD1 on 6 matching bases. CDR3 size: 14 residues. In germline, CDR1 is SGHDT, CDR2 YYEEEE. V gave up 5 bases and J gave up 0 bases, with 11 bases separating them. CDR3 sequence: CASRARTVNTEAFF. Written as DNA, the CDR3 is TGTGCCAGCAGGGCCAGGACAGTGAACACTGAAGCTTTCTTT.

This clone showed up just a few times. This rearrangement joins TRBV11-3 to TRBJ1-1, with 8 bases identical to TRBD1. Germline CDR1 SGHNT, CDR2 YENEEA. With V trimmed by 2 bases and J by 11 bases, 16 bases remained unmatched. The CDR3 is 16 residues long. CDR3 sequence reads: CASSLMVQGALVGAFF. The CDR3, as DNA: TGTGCCAGCAGCTTAATGGTTCAGGGGGCCCTCGTTGGGGCTTTCTTT.

The chain is built from TRBV21-1 and TRBJ2-1; TRBD2 is the table's D call, not checked against the DNA. TRBV21-1 represents a pseudogene. This CDR3 region has 13 residues. The CDR3 nucleotides are TGTGCCAGCAGCAAAGGAGAATTCGATGAGCAGTTCTTC. Its translation: CASSKGEFDEQFF.